The T cell receptor (beta chain) under discussion was sequenced for a study of CD8+ T cells in alopecia areata. As for the study in general: Affected scalp percentage determined the severity score of treated patients.

As the sequencing template, cDNA was produced by extracting RNA and reverse transcribing it. The repertoire was sequenced with immunoSEQ multiplex PCR; TCRdb's copy has only in-frame clones and lacks some. The table has 200,000 to 250,000 clones, 64% seen once. The CDR3 is 13 residues long. With V trimmed by 3 bases and J by 4 bases, 2 bases remained unmatched. CDR1 is MNHEY and CDR2 is SMNVEV in the germline V gene (reference sequence). Treatment of the sample: oral pan-JAK inhibitor, 5-10 mg twice daily. It was from alopecia areata patients that lesional scalp punch biopsies and peripheral blood were collected.

The sequence came from a human donor with alopecia areata. The gene calls are TRBV27 and TRBJ1-2; 7 bases line up with TRBD1. The sequencing here drew on CD4+ T cells sorted from blood, taken at week 4, from a patient treated with tofacitinib. CDR3 nucleotide sequence: TGTGCCAGCAGTTTGTCAGGGGGCTATGGCTACACCTTC. It is translated as CASSLSGGYGYTF.